In this sample, the clone carrying this TCR beta chain turned up once. The antigen remains unidentified. The ends were cut back, 3 bases at V and 5 bases at J, with 11 bases in the middle. The CDR3 contains 15 residues. Germline CDR1 is SEHNR and CDR2 is FQNEAQ (reference sequence). The sample originates from a study of OX40 agonist ivuxolimab in advanced cancers. The data were produced by immunoSEQ multiplex PCR, yet TCRdb's version contains in-frame clones alone and is incomplete. This table has roughly 72,000 clones, roughly nine tenths appearing once. Study results and caveats: There was clonal expansion of CD4+ and CD8+ blood T cells by week 6 at 0.1 to 3.0 mg/kg. It was not determined which antigens were specifically recognized by the peripheral T cells that had undergone clonal expansion.

Patients with autoimmune history or systemic immunosuppression were excluded. Sampling of blood occurred at baseline, cycle 4 day 1, and cycle 7 day 1. The V and J genes are TRBV7-9 and TRBJ1-6; D is unclear. This specimen was CD4+ or CD8+ T cells sorted from blood, taken in a trial of the OX40 agonist ivuxolimab. This TCR was recovered from an adult with an advanced solid tumor such as melanoma, head and neck, liver or kidney cancer. The DNA for the CDR3 is TGTGCCAGCAGCTTGAAAGGAGGCGATAATTCACCCCTCCACTTT. This translates into CASSLKGGDNSPLHF.